There are a few counts of the clone carrying this TCR beta chain. This record belongs to a study of response to subunit inactivated influenza vaccine. In TCRdb, the RT-PCR reads were re-called with MiXCR into one record per CDR3 protein. The table lists some 640,000 distinct CDR3 sequences, over 11% of them singletons. Trimming took off 5 bases at V and 1 base at J, with 15 bases between the two ends. The CDR3 covers 15 residues. CDR1 is MNHEY, CDR2 SVGEGT, per germline. The sequence derives from a man aged 50-59 years who received an inactivated influenza vaccine. This chain links TRBV6-2 or TRBV6-3 with TRBJ2-7, with D tentatively TRBD1 (6 bases). The sample was PBMCs from blood, taken 14 days before vaccination. CDR3 sequence (DNA): TGTGCCAGCAGTCCGCCCAGGGGAAGATCCTACGAGCAGTACTTC. Encoded protein: CASSPPRGRSYEQYF.